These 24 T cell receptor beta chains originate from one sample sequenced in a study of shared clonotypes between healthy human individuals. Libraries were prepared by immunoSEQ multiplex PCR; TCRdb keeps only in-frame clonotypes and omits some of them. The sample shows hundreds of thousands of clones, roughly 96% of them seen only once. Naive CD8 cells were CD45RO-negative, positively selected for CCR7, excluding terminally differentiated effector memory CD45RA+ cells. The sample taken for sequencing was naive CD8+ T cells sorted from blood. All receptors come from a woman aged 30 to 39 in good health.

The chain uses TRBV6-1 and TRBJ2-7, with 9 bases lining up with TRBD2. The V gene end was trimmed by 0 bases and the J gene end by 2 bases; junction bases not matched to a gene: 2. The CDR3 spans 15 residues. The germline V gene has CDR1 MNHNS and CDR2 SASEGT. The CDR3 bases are TGTGCCAGCAGTGAAGCTCCTAGCGGGGCCTACGAGCAGTACTTC. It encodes CASSEAPSGAYEQYF.

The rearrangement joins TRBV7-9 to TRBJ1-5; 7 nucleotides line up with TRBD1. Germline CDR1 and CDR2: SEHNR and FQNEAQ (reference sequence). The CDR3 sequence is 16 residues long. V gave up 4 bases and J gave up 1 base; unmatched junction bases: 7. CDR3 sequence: CASSSATGPSNQPQHF. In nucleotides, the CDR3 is TGTGCCAGCAGCTCAGCGACAGGGCCCAGCAATCAGCCCCAGCATTTT.

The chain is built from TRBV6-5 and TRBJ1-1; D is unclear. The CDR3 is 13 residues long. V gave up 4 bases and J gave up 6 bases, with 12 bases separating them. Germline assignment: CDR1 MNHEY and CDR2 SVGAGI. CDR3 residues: CASSLPGLAEAFF. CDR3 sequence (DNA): TGTGCCAGCAGTTTACCGGGCTTAGCTGAAGCTTTCTTT.

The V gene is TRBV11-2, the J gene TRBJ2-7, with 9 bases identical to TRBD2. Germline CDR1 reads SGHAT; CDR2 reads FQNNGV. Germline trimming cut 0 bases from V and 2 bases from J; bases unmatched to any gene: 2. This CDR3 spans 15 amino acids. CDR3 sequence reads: CASSLEREGAYEQYF. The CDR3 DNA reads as TGTGCCAGCAGCTTAGAGCGGGAGGGCGCCTACGAGCAGTACTTC.

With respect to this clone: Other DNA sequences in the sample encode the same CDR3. CDR3 loop: CASSSGANTGELFF. The CDR3 nucleotides read TGTGCCAGCAGTTCCGGAGCGAACACCGGGGAGCTGTTTTTT. The chain joins TRBV6-5 to TRBJ2-2, with D uncertain. The germline V and J ends were trimmed by 4 bases and 0 bases, with 6 bases remaining between them. The CDR3 is 14 residues long. The germline V gene has CDR1 MNHEY and CDR2 SVGAGI.

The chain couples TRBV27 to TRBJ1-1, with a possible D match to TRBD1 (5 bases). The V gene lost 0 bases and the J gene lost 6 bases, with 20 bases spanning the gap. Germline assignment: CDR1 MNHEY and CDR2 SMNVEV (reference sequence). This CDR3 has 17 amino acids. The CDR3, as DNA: TGTGCCAGCAGTTTATCCCCCCGTCAGGGCGGGGGTCCTGAAGCTTTCTTT. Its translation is CASSLSPRQGGGPEAFF.

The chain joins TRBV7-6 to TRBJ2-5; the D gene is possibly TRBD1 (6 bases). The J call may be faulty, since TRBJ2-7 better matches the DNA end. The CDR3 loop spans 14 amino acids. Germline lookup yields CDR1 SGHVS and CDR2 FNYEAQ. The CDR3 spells CASSDGLQGYEQYF. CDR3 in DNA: TGTGCCAGCAGCGACGGCTTACAGGGATACGAGCAGTACTTC.

This chain's CDR3 is CSAFGAGPLHF. The CDR3 nucleotides read TGCAGTGCTTTCGGTGCAGGGCCCCTCCACTTT. The chain links TRBV20-1 to TRBJ1-6; D possibly corresponds to TRBD1 (5 bases). Trimming stripped 5 bases from V and 13 bases from J, with 12 bases between. CDR1 is DFQATT, CDR2 SNEGSKA, per germline (reference sequence). There are 11 residues in the CDR3.

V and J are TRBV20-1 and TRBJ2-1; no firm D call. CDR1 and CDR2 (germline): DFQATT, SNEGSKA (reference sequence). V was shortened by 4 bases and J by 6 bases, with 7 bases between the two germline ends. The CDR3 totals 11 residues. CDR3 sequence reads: CSAIVVNEQFF. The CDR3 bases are TGCAGTGCTATCGTAGTCAATGAGCAGTTCTTC.

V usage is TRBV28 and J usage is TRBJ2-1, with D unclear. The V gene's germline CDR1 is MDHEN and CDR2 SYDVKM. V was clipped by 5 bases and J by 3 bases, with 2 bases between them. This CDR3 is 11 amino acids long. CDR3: CASSDYNEQFF. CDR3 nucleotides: TGTGCCAGCAGTGACTACAATGAGCAGTTCTTC.

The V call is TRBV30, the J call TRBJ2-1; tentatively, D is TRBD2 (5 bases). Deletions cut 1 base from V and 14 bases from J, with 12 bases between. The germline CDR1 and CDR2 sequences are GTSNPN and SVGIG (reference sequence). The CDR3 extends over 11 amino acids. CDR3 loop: CAWSEGTGEFF. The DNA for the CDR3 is TGTGCCTGGAGTGAGGGAACCGGGGAGTTCTTC.

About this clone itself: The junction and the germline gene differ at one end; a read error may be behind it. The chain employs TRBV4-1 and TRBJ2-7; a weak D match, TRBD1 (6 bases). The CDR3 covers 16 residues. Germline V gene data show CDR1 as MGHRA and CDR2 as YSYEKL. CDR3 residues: CASSQYKDRNHYEQHF. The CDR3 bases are TGCGCCAGCAGCCAATACAAAGACAGGAACCACTACGAGCAGCACTTC.

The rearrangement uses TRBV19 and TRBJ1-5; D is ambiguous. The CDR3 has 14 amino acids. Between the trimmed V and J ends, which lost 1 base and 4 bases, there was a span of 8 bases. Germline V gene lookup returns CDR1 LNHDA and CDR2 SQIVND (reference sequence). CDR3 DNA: TGTGCCAGTAGTATAGTGCCGGGGAATCAGCCCCAGCATTTT. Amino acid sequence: CASSIVPGNQPQHF.

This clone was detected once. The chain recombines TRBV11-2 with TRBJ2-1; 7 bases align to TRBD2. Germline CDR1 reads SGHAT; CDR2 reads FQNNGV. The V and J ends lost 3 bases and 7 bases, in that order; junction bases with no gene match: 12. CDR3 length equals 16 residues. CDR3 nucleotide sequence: TGTGCCAGCAGCTTCTCTAAGGCGGGAGAGGGGAATGAGCAGTTCTTC. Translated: CASSFSKAGEGNEQFF.

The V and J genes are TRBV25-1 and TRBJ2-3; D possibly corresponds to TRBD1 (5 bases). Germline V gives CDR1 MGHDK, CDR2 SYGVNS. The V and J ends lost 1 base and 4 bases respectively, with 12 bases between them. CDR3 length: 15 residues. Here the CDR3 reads CASSELEWGPDTQYF. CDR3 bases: TGTGCCAGCAGTGAATTGGAGTGGGGCCCAGATACGCAGTATTTT. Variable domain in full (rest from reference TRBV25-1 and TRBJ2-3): EADIYQTPRYLVIGTGKKITLECSQTMGHDKMYWYQQDPGMELHLIHYSYGVNSTEKGDLSSESTVSRIRTEHFPLTLESARPSHTSQYLCASSELEWGPDTQYFGPGTRLTVL.

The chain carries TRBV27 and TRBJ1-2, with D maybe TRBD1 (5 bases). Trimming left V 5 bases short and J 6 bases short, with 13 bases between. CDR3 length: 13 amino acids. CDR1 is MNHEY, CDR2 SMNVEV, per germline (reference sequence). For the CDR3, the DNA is TGTGCCAGCAGTCTACAGTCAGGGAATGGCTACACCTTC. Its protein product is CASSLQSGNGYTF.

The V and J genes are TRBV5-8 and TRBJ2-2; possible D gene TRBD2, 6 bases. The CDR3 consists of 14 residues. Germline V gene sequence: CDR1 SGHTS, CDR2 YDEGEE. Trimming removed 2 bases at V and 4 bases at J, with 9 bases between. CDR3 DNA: TGTGCCAGCAGCTTTACGGGACTCACCGGGGAGCTGTTTTTT. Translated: CASSFTGLTGELFF.

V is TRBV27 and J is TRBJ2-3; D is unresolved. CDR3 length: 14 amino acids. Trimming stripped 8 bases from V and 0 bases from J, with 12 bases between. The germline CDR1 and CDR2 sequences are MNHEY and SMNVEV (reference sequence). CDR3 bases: TGTGCCAGCCGGATAGTCGCTAGCACAGATACGCAGTATTTT. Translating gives CASRIVASTDTQYF.

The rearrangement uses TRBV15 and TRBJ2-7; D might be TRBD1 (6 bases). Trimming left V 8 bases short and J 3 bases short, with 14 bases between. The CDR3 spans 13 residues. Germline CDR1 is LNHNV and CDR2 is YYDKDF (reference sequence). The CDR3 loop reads CATEDRPSYEQYF. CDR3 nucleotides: TGTGCCACCGAAGACAGGCCCAGCTACGAGCAGTACTTC.

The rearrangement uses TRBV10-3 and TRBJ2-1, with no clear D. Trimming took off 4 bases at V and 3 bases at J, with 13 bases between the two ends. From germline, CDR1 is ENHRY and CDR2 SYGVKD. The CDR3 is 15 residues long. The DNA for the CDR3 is TGTGCCATCAGTGGAACTGAAGGGAACTACAATGAGCAGTTCTTC. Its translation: CAISGTEGNYNEQFF.

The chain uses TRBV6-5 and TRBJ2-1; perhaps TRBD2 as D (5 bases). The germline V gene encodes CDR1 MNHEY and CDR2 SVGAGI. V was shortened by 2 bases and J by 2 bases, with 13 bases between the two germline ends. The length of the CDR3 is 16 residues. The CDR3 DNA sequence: TGTGCCAGCAGTTACCGGTTGGGTAGCGCCTACAATGAGCAGTTCTTC. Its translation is CASSYRLGSAYNEQFF.

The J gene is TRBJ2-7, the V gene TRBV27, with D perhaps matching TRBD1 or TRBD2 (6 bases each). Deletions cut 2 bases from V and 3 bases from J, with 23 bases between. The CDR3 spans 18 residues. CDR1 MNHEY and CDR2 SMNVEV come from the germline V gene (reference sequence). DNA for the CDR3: TGTGCCAGCAGTTTAATAGGGTCAGGTGAGGGGGGCTTCTACGAGCAGTACTTC. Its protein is CASSLIGSGEGGFYEQYF.

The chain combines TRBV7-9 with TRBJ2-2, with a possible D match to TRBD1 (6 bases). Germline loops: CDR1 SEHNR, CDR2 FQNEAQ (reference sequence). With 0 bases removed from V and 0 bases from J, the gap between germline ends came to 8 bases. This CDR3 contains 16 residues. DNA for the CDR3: TGTGCCAGCAGCTTAGCGAACAGGGCGAACACCGGGGAGCTGTTTTTT. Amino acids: CASSLANRANTGELFF.

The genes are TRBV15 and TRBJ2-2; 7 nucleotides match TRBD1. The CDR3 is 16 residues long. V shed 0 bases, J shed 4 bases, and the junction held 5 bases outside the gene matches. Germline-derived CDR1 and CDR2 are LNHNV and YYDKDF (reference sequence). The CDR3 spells CATSRDRDSSTGELFF. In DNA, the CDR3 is TGTGCCACCAGCAGAGATCGGGACAGCAGCACCGGGGAGCTGTTTTTT.